The entry that follows covers one T cell receptor beta chain sequence. Its antigen remains unidentified. The entry originates in a study of cytomegalovirus exposure and HLA in healthy donors. Study context: The 95 to 150 validation repertoires used a platform that matched the one used for the approximately 670 first-cohort repertoires, as a later analysis reported.

This CDR3 comprises 15 residues. Looked up from germline, CDR1 is KGHSH and CDR2 is LQKENI. V lost 3 bases and J lost 0, with 10 bases in between. TCRdb keeps only in-frame clones here, not all; method: immunoSEQ multiplex PCR. The table includes more than 140,000 clones, about 89% detected once. Findings and caveats of the study: Cytomegalovirus status was reportedly diagnosed by the classifier with high specificity and sensitivity. Across donors, most TCRs were seen rarely, yet some public ones were widespread.

This TCR came from a young woman in good health and CMV-seropositive. V is TRBV18 and J is TRBJ2-3, with D tentatively TRBD2 (5 bases). The sequenced sample was PBMCs. Here the CDR3 DNA reads TGTGCCAGCTCACCGGGGAGCCCTAGCACAGATACGCAGTATTTT. Translated, it gives CASSPGSPSTDTQYF.